One and the same sample provided the 29 T cell receptor beta chains below, sequenced in a study of glioma-infiltrating T cells. Amplification of TCR alpha and beta CDR3 regions from RNA used iRepertoire nested multiplex PCR. In TCRdb, the multiplex PCR reads were re-called with MiXCR into one record per CDR3 protein. The sample yields about 110,000 distinct CDR3 sequences, approximately 26% seen once. Sample: glioma tissue, nonneoplastic brain tissue, or PBMCs (not recorded which). All receptors come from a human donor with low-grade glioma or glioblastoma, undergoing nonglioma brain surgery, or in good health (not recorded which).

This clonotype was recorded at least ten times. The rearrangement joins TRBV20-1 to TRBJ1-5, with D uncertain. CDR1 and CDR2 (germline): DFQATT, SNEGSKA (reference sequence). The V end lost 5 bases, the J end lost 0 bases, and 8 bases lay between the germline ends. The CDR3 sequence is 13 residues long. CDR3 coding DNA: TGCAGTGCTGAGGGTTATAGCAATCAGCCCCAGCATTTT. It encodes CSAEGYSNQPQHF.

This clonotype was counted many times. The rearrangement links TRBV20-1 to TRBJ1-5, with D possibly matching TRBD1 (6 bases). V lost 7 bases and J 2 bases, leaving 15 bases between the germline ends. The CDR3 covers 14 residues. Germline CDR1 reads DFQATT; CDR2 reads SNEGSKA (reference sequence). The CDR3, as DNA: TGCAGTGTCGACAGGACTTCGGGCAATCAGCCCCAGCATTTT. It translates to CSVDRTSGNQPQHF.

The chain combines TRBV29-1 with TRBJ2-1; D unclear. V dropped 3 bases and J dropped 2 bases, with 8 bases sitting between them. Germline assignment: CDR1 SQVTM and CDR2 ANQGSEA. This CDR3 region has 13 residues. Here the CDR3 reads CSVEGTAYNEQFF. The CDR3 DNA follows: TGCAGCGTTGAGGGCACCGCCTACAATGAGCAGTTCTTC.

This clonotype was detected many times. The chain couples TRBV28 to TRBJ1-3; a possible D gene is TRBD1 (6 bases). The length of the CDR3 is 13 residues. Trimming pared 10 bases from V and 2 bases from J, leaving 12 bases between. Germline V gene lookup returns CDR1 MDHEN and CDR2 SYDVKM. The CDR3 spells CATRRGAGNTIYF. CDR3 nucleotide sequence: TGTGCCACCCGCAGGGGTGCTGGAAACACCATATATTTT.

The rearrangement links TRBV29-1 to TRBJ1-1; TRBD1 agrees at 8 bases. The CDR3 extends over 14 amino acids. The junction had 3 bases not matched to a gene; V was cut back by 3 bases and J by 0 bases. Germline CDR1 SQVTM, CDR2 ANQGSEA. The CDR3 loop is CSVDIQGVNTEAFF. The CDR3 DNA sequence: TGCAGCGTTGACATACAGGGGGTGAACACTGAAGCTTTCTTT.

This clonotype was recorded at least ten times. The rearrangement joins TRBV7-2 to TRBJ1-5, with unresolved D. The CDR3 is 16 residues long. Per the germline V gene, CDR1 is SGHTA and CDR2 is FQGNSA. The V end lost 5 bases, the J end lost 1 base, and 15 bases lay between the germline ends. CDR3 sequence: CASSPGRAPSNQPQHF. DNA for the CDR3: TGTGCCAGCAGCCCGGGGAGGGCCCCGAGCAATCAGCCCCAGCATTTT.

This clonotype was picked up many times. V gene TRBV3-1 combines with J gene TRBJ1-3, with D perhaps matching TRBD1 (5 bases). Germline CDR1 and CDR2: LGHDT and YNNKEL (reference sequence). Deletions cut 4 bases from V and 2 bases from J, with 9 bases between. The CDR3 covers 14 residues. This chain's CDR3 is CASSPREAGNTIYF. For the CDR3, the DNA is TGTGCCAGCAGCCCCAGGGAGGCTGGAAACACCATATATTTT.

This clonotype was detected many times. The rearrangement joins TRBV11-3 to TRBJ2-1; 13 positions match TRBD2. The CDR3 totals 16 residues. Germline trimming cut 5 bases from V and 3 bases from J; bases unmatched to any gene: 4. CDR1 is SGHNT, CDR2 YENEEA, per germline. The CDR3 bases are TGTGCCAGCAGCCCGACTAGCGGGGGGTTCTACAATGAGCAGTTCTTC. Protein product: CASSPTSGGFYNEQFF.

This clonotype was detected ten times or more. The chain recombines TRBV25-1 with TRBJ1-5; 7 nucleotides agree with TRBD1. In germline, CDR1 is MGHDK, CDR2 SYGVNS. V was pared by 3 bases and J by 5 bases, with 7 bases of the junction left unmatched. The CDR3 has 15 residues. The CDR3 sequence: CASSDTRQGDQPQHF. The CDR3 DNA sequence: TGTGCCAGCAGTGACACTCGACAGGGAGATCAGCCCCAGCATTTT.

In its sample, this clonotype was seen a few times. The chain couples TRBV5-4 to TRBJ1-1; tentatively, D is TRBD1 (6 bases). This CDR3 is built from 15 residues. Looked up from germline, CDR1 is SGHNT and CDR2 is YYREEE (reference sequence). The germline V and J ends were trimmed by 0 bases and 5 bases, with 14 bases remaining between them. The CDR3 DNA is TGTGCCAGCAGCTTGGAGCCAGGGGAGTTAACTGAAGCTTTCTTT. Its protein product is CASSLEPGELTEAFF.

The V call is TRBV15, the J call TRBJ1-1; perhaps TRBD1 as D (5 bases). CDR1 and CDR2 from the germline V gene are LNHNV and YYDKDF (reference sequence). The CDR3 is made up of 15 amino acids. Trimming shortened V by 5 bases and J by 14 bases, and 27 bases separated the two germline ends. The CDR3 DNA sequence: TGTGCCACCAGCGCTATCGACAGCCCCCACGCTGTCGCCTTCTTT. Its protein is CATSAIDSPHAVAFF.

In the case of this clonotype: An end of the junction differs from the germline gene, which may be a read error. This chain joins TRBV10-3 and TRBJ1-4; maybe TRBD1 (6 bases). Germline CDR1 reads ENHRY; CDR2 reads SYGVKD. The CDR3 extends over 14 amino acids. CDR3 sequence reads: CVISAQGAVEKLFF. The CDR3 DNA reads as TGTGTCATCAGTGCACAGGGTGCGGTTGAAAAACTGTTTTTT.

The genes are TRBV29-1 and TRBJ2-5; a weak D match, TRBD1 (5 bases). The ends were cut back, 0 bases at V and 4 bases at J, with 9 bases in the middle. Germline V gene data show CDR1 as SQVTM and CDR2 as ANQGSEA. The CDR3 totals 13 residues. The CDR3 sequence: CSVEDTQGETQYF. Written as DNA, the CDR3 is TGCAGCGTTGAAGATACTCAGGGAGAGACCCAGTACTTC.

This clonotype has at least ten counts. The chain employs TRBV6-1 and TRBJ2-1; D perhaps matches TRBD1 (6 bases). Trimming cost V 5 bases and J 6 bases, with 11 bases left between them. CDR1 is MNHNS, CDR2 SASEGT, per germline. This CDR3 has 13 residues. The CDR3 loop is CASSLRGTNEQFF. In DNA form, the CDR3 reads TGTGCCAGCAGTCTCAGGGGTACCAATGAGCAGTTCTTC.

A note on this clonotype: Given a much more abundant clone one base away, this may be a read error. The chain combines TRBV12-3 or TRBV12-4 with TRBJ1-1; the D gene is possibly TRBD1 (6 bases). This CDR3 has 13 residues. V was cut by 9 bases and J by 1 base, with 12 bases left in between. CDR3 DNA: TGTGCCAGTCAACAGGGACAGAACACTGAAGCTTTCTTT. Protein product: CASQQGQNTEAFF.

In the case of this clonotype: The CDR3 ends on some other residue instead of the conserved phenylalanine or tryptophan, so this is likely a read error. The limits of the CDR3 on the DNA are not certain, so only TCRdb's listed CDR3 is given. V gene TRBV20-1 combines with J gene TRBJ1-2; the DNA was not compared with TRBD1, the D call given in the table. The CDR3 extends over 11 residues, inclusive of both ends. The germline V gene encodes CDR1 DFQATT and CDR2 SNEGSKA (reference sequence). CDR3 in amino acids: CSDKIPGGYTC.

This clonotype has ten or more counts. The rearrangement links TRBV28 to TRBJ1-5; weak D call: TRBD1 (5 bases). Germline V lookup: CDR1 MDHEN, CDR2 SYDVKM. The CDR3 spans 14 residues. Deletions cut 5 bases from V and 4 bases from J, with 12 bases between. CDR3 sequence reads: CASSPDTINQPQHF. CDR3 coding DNA: TGTGCCAGCAGTCCGGACACCATTAATCAGCCCCAGCATTTT.

Details on this clonotype: The final CDR3 position lacks the conserved phenylalanine or tryptophan, pointing to a likely read error. The gene calls are TRBV20-1 and TRBJ2-1, with D maybe TRBD1 (6 bases). The CDR3 is made up of 11 amino acids. Trimming removed 3 bases at V and 12 bases at J, with 12 bases between. The V gene's germline CDR1 is DFQATT and CDR2 SNEGSKA (reference sequence). The CDR3 sequence is CSARDSTGQFL. CDR3 coding DNA: TGCAGTGCTAGGGACAGTACAGGGCAGTTCCTC.

This clonotype was seen at least ten times. This chain joins TRBV6-1 and TRBJ2-1, with 9 bases fitting TRBD2. V gave up 5 bases and J gave up 6 bases; unmatched junction bases: 11. CDR3 size: 16 residues. CDR1 is MNHNS, CDR2 SASEGT, per germline. Written as DNA, the CDR3 is TGTGCCAGCAGTTCACCCGGGACTAGCATTTTCAATGAGCAGTTCTTC. It encodes CASSSPGTSIFNEQFF.

This clonotype was recorded many times. V gene TRBV18 combines with J gene TRBJ1-1; D gene uncertain. This CDR3 comprises 15 residues. V shed 3 bases and J shed 0 bases, with 11 bases lying between them. Germline CDR1 KGHSH, CDR2 LQKENI. The CDR3 DNA is TGTGCCAGCTCACCCTCATTGACGGTGAACACTGAAGCTTTCTTT. Its protein product is CASSPSLTVNTEAFF.

The chain links TRBV30 to TRBJ1-1, with TRBD1 identical over 8 bases. V shed 2 bases, J shed 5 bases, and the junction held 10 bases outside the gene matches. This CDR3 is 15 amino acids long. From germline, CDR1 is GTSNPN and CDR2 SVGIG (reference sequence). The DNA for the CDR3 is TGTGCCTGGAGTCCCAGACAGGGGAGGAAAACTGAAGCTTTCTTT. Translating gives CAWSPRQGRKTEAFF.

This clonotype has a count of ten or more. The chain has TRBV19 and TRBJ2-5, with TRBD2 identical over 10 bases. The CDR3 spans 15 residues. After removal of 5 bases from V and 2 bases from J, the junction contained 5 bases not matched to a gene. Germline assignment: CDR1 LNHDA and CDR2 SQIVND (reference sequence). DNA of the CDR3: TGTGCCAGTAGTTCCCCGGGACTAGCGCAAGAGACCCAGTACTTC. Translating gives CASSSPGLAQETQYF.

V usage is TRBV6-5 and J usage is TRBJ2-1; D remains ambiguous. Trimming shortened V by 8 bases and J by 8 bases, and 13 bases separated the two germline ends. CDR1 is MNHEY and CDR2 is SVGAGI in the germline V gene. This CDR3 is built from 12 residues. The CDR3 loop is CASQDHPHEQFF. In DNA form, the CDR3 reads TGTGCCAGCCAAGACCACCCCCATGAGCAGTTCTTC.

This clonotype was seen many times. V usage is TRBV2 and J usage is TRBJ1-5, with a possible D match to TRBD1 (6 bases). V was clipped by 1 base and J by 7 bases, with 8 bases between them. This CDR3 spans 13 amino acids. The germline V gene encodes CDR1 SNHLY and CDR2 FYNNEI. The chain's CDR3 is CASSEDRDQPQHF. DNA of the CDR3: TGTGCCAGCAGTGAAGACAGGGACCAGCCCCAGCATTTT. Full variable domain (rest looked up from reference TRBV2 and TRBJ1-5): EPEVTQTPSHQVTQMGQEVILRCVPISNHLYFYWYRQILGQKVEFLVSFYNNEISEKSEIFDDQFSVERPDGSNFTLKIRSTKLEDSAMYFCASSEDRDQPQHFGDGTRLSIL.

Regarding this clonotype: One end of the junction varies from germline; a read error may be responsible. This chain uses TRBV2 with TRBJ1-6; D is undetermined. In germline, CDR1 is SNHLY, CDR2 FYNNEI. The CDR3 has 15 residues. CDR3 in amino acids: CASSELGSYTSPLRF. The CDR3 DNA is TGTGCCAGCAGTGAACTAGGATCCTATACTTCACCCCTCCGCTTT.

This clonotype occurred many times. V usage is TRBV11-2 and J usage is TRBJ1-1; D perhaps matches TRBD1 (6 bases). Germline V CDR1 and CDR2: SGHAT, FQNNGV. V was clipped by 1 base and J by 3 bases, with 15 bases between them. The CDR3 extends over 16 amino acids. Written as DNA, the CDR3 is TGTGCCAGCAGCTTAGGGGGCCTACAGGGATACACTGAAGCTTTCTTT. This translates into CASSLGGLQGYTEAFF.

This clonotype has ten or more counts. This chain connects TRBV6-1 to TRBJ1-5; TRBD1 might be the D (5 bases). The CDR3 consists of 16 residues. From germline, CDR1 is MNHNS and CDR2 SASEGT. V gave up 6 bases and J gave up 4 bases, with 19 bases separating them. The CDR3 sequence: CASRPRGTGENQPQHF. CDR3 nucleotide sequence: TGTGCCAGCAGACCCCGGGGAACGGGGGAGAATCAGCCCCAGCATTTT.

This clonotype was seen repeatedly, ten times or more. CDR3 sequence: CASRAGTASNQPQHF. In DNA, the CDR3 is TGTGCCAGCAGGGCCGGGACAGCGAGCAATCAGCCCCAGCATTTT. The J gene is TRBJ1-5, the V gene TRBV2, with 7 bases matching TRBD1. The CDR3 has 15 residues. Germline V gene lookup returns CDR1 SNHLY and CDR2 FYNNEI. J lost 1 base, V lost 6 bases, and 6 bases had no gene match.

Ten or more counts support this clonotype. The chain couples TRBV20-1 to TRBJ1-5; the D is unclear. The V and J ends lost 6 bases and 0 bases respectively, with 9 bases between them. Per the germline V gene, CDR1 is DFQATT and CDR2 is SNEGSKA (reference sequence). The CDR3 runs 13 residues. DNA for the CDR3: TGCAGTGCGTGCCAATATAGCAATCAGCCCCAGCATTTT. Its protein product is CSACQYSNQPQHF.